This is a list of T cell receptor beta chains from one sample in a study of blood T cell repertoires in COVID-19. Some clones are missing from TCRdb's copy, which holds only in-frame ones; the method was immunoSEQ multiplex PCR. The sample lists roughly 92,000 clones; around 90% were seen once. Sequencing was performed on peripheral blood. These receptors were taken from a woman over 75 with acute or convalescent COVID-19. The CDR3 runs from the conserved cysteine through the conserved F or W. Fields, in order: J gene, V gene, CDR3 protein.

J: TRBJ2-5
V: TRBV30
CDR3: CAWTGSGKTQYF

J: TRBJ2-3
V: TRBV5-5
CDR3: CASNLQGSDTQYF

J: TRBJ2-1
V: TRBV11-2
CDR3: CASSSSGGAGSYNEQFF

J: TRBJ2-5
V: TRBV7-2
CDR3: CASTLGLAGAQETQYF

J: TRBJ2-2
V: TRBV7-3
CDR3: CASSLGLAGGTGELFF

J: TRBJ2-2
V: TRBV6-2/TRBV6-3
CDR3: CASSFIGQEAGELFF

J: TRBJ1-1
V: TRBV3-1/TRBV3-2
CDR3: CASSQGTGVGTEAFF

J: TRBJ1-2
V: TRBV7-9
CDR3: CASSQAGGGDYGYTF

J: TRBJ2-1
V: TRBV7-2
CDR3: CASSSSAGFNEQFF

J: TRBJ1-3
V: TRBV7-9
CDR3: CASSRTGGGNTIYF

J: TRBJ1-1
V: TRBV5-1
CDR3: CASSLEGQGAAEAFF

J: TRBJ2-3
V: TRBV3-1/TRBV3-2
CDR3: CASRSSGVRTDTQYF

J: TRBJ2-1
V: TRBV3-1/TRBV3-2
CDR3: CASSLGTTLWNEQFF

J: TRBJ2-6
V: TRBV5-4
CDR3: CASSLPGATGANVLTF

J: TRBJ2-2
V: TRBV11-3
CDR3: CASSRRGGTAGELFF

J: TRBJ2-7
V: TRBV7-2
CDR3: CASSLPWGTRGNYEQYF

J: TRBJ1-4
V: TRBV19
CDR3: CASSTPGTNEKLFF

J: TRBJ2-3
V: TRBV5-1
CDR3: CASSPRTSPRTDTQYF

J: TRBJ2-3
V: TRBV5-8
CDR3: CASSRGQETDTQYF

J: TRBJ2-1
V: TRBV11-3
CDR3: CASSLGGTSNEQFF

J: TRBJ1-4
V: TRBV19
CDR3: CASRKGTVGEKLFF

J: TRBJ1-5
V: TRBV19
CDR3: CASSTAAGWEGPQHF

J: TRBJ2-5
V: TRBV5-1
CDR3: CASSPVPGQGIRQTQYF

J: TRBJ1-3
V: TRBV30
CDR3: CAWSWEGQGTNTIYF

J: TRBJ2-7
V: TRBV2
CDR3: CASSEAVYEQYF

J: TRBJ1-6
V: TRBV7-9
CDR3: CASSSGTGDSPLHF

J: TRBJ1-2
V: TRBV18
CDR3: CASSTGANYGYTF

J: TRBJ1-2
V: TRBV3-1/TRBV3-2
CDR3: CASSLTTGLRNYGYTF

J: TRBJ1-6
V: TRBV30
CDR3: CAWGEIRPLHF

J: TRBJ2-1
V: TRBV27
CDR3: CASRGGGYNEQFF

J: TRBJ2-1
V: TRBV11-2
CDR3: CASSLALGLYNEQFF

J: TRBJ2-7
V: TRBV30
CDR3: CAWSVRDRGLYEQYF

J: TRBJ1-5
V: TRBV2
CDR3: CASSEDRPMGNQPQHF

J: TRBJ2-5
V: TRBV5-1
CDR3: CASSLGASGAQETQYF

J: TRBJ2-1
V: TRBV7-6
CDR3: CASSLAPSKARYFNEQFF

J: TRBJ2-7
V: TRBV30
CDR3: CAWSVRLAGPTRLEQYF

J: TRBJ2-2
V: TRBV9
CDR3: CASSVVGAGELFF

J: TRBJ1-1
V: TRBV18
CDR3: CASSPGGSTEAFF

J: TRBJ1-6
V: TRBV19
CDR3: CASSQQGTNSPLHF

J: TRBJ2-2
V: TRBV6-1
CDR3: CASSEEGVTGELFF

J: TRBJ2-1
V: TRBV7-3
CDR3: CASSSQRGGNEQFF

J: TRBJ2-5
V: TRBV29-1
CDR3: CSAQQETQYF

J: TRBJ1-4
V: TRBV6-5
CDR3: CASREGWANEKLFF

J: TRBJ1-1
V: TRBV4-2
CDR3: CASSASPGTEAFF

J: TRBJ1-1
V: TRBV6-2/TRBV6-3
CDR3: CASSYSVREAFF

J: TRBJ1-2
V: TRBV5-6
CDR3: CASSPDRFSGGYTF

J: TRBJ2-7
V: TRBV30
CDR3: CAWSVRGNEQYF

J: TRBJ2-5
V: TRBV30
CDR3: CAWRVAEKTQYF

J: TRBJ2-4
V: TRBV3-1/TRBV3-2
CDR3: CASSHGEGKNIQYF

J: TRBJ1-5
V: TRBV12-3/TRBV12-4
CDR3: CASSPSGQPQHF

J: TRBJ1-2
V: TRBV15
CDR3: CATSAGTNYGYTF

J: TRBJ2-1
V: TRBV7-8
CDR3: CASSYTGGSYNEQFF

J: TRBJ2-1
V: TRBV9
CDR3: CASSPGSGYNEQFF

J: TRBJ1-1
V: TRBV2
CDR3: CASSDLPSEGEAFF

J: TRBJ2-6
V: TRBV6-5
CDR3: CASTQQGAWANVLTF

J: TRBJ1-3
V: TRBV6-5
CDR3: CASSLQGSGNTIYF

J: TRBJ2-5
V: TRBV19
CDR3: CASSIGTAQETQYF

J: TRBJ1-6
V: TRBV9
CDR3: CASSSRSYNSPLHF

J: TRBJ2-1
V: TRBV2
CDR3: CASTGDYNEQFF